These 32 T cell receptor beta chains were sequenced from one sample in a study of blood T cell repertoires in COVID-19. Sequencing used immunoSEQ multiplex PCR; TCRdb keeps in-frame clones, though not all of them. The table records about 130,000 clones, 75% to 90% of them present only once. Sequenced input: PBMCs or T cells enriched from blood (not recorded which). These receptors were obtained from a woman aged 50 to 60 who had recovered from COVID-19.

V is TRBV6-5 and J is TRBJ2-2; 7 bases fit TRBD1. Germline assignment: CDR1 MNHEY and CDR2 SVGAGI. Trimming removed 6 bases from V and 0 bases from J; junction bases left unmatched: 4. This CDR3 spans 15 amino acids. In DNA, the CDR3 is TGTGCCAGCAGCCCCAGGGGGACGAACACCGGGGAGCTGTTTTTT. This translates into CASSPRGTNTGELFF.

This rearrangement joins TRBV23-1 to TRBJ1-2; 7 nucleotides match TRBD1. TRBV23-1 carries the ORF label, with uncertain function. The CDR3 sequence is 18 residues long. V gave up 1 base and J gave up 4 bases; unmatched junction bases: 15. This CDR3 is CASSQLGKGAGWGYGYTF. The DNA for the CDR3 is TGCGCCAGCAGTCAATTGGGGAAGGGGGCAGGTTGGGGCTATGGCTACACCTTC.

The CDR3 DNA sequence: TGTGCCAGCAGTTTACTAAGGGAGCGCTACACCTTC. Protein: CASSLLRERYTF. J is TRBJ1-2 and V is TRBV12-3 or TRBV12-4; D unresolved. The CDR3 is 12 residues long. Trimming cost V 2 bases and J 9 bases, with 10 bases left between them.

The V gene is TRBV15, the J gene TRBJ2-4, with D possibly TRBD1 on 6 matching bases. CDR3 length equals 16 residues. The germline CDR1 and CDR2 sequences are LNHNV and YYDKDF (reference sequence). V dropped 0 bases and J dropped 2 bases, with 11 bases sitting between them. CDR3 amino acids: CATSRDLGATKNIQYF. The CDR3 nucleotides read TGTGCCACCAGCAGAGATCTGGGGGCAACCAAAAACATTCAGTACTTC.

The chain uses TRBV3-1 (or the pseudogene TRBV3-2) and TRBJ1-6; D ambiguous. Germline V gives CDR1 LGHDT, CDR2 YNNKEL (reference sequence). The CDR3 is made up of 12 amino acids. V dropped 3 bases and J dropped 7 bases, with 4 bases sitting between them. CDR3 sequence reads: CASSQANSPLHF. CDR3 in DNA: TGTGCCAGCAGCCAGGCCAATTCACCCCTCCACTTT.

The rearrangement links TRBV18 to TRBJ1-1, with D perhaps TRBD1 (6 bases). Germline CDR1 is KGHSH and CDR2 is LQKENI. The ends were cut back, 0 bases at V and 10 bases at J, with 12 bases in the middle. CDR3 length equals 13 residues. CDR3 coding DNA: TGTGCCAGCTCACCACCGGACCTACAGGGAGCTTTCTTT. Translation: CASSPPDLQGAFF. The entire variable domain, with the rest obtained from reference TRBV18 and TRBJ1-1, is as follows: NAGVMQNPRHLVRRRGQEARLRCSPMKGHSHVYWYRQLPEEGLKFMVYLQKENIIDESGMPKERFSAEFPKEGPSILRIQQVVRGDSAAYFCASSPPDLQGAFFGQGTRLTVV.

V and J are TRBV13 and TRBJ1-5; 8 bases match TRBD1. Germline-derived CDR1 and CDR2 are PRHDT and FYEKMQ (reference sequence). J gave up 3 bases and V 4 bases, and 8 bases lay outside the gene matches. There are 16 residues in the CDR3. The CDR3 region is CASSYMQQGDNQPQHF. The CDR3 DNA is TGTGCCAGCAGCTACATGCAACAGGGGGACAATCAGCCCCAGCATTTT.

The chain links TRBV9 to TRBJ1-6; possibly TRBD1 for D (5 bases). This CDR3 region has 17 residues. The V gene lost 0 bases and the J gene lost 6 bases, with 16 bases spanning the gap. The germline V gene encodes CDR1 SGDLS and CDR2 YYNGEE. The DNA of the CDR3 is TGTGCCAGCAGCGTAGGGGGGGTCGCAGAGCTTAATTCACCCCTCCACTTT. As protein: CASSVGGVAELNSPLHF. The full variable domain, rest sourced from reference TRBV9 and TRBJ1-6, is DSGVTQTPKHLITATGQRVTLRCSPRSGDLSVYWYQQSLDQGLQFLIQYYNGEERAKGNILERFSAQQFPDLHSELNLSSLELGDSALYFCASSVGGVAELNSPLHFGNGTRLTVT.

This clone appeared a single time. The chain employs TRBV29-1 and TRBJ2-5, with a possible D match to TRBD2 (5 bases). Trimming cost V 1 base and J 2 bases, with 20 bases left between them. This CDR3 contains 17 residues. Germline V gene data show CDR1 as SQVTM and CDR2 as ANQGSEA. The CDR3 bases are TGCAGCGTTGAAGGTCTTGCGGGCAGGAGAAAACAAGAGACCCAGTACTTC. It yields the protein CSVEGLAGRRKQETQYF.

V gene TRBV15 combines with J gene TRBJ1-1; D might be TRBD1 (6 bases). CDR1 LNHNV and CDR2 YYDKDF come from the germline V gene (reference sequence). This CDR3 has 15 amino acids. V gave up 0 bases and J gave up 0 bases, with 8 bases separating them. This CDR3 reads CATSRDQGLNTEAFF. The DNA for the CDR3 is TGTGCCACCAGCAGAGATCAGGGGCTGAACACTGAAGCTTTCTTT.

This chain links TRBV7-9 with TRBJ2-7, with TRBD1 identical over 9 bases. Trimming cost V 5 bases and J 3 bases; bases outside gene matches: 8. CDR1 and CDR2 from the germline V gene are SEHNR and FQNEAQ (reference sequence). CDR3 length: 15 amino acids. CDR3 loop: CASSPGTGIFYEQYF. The DNA for the CDR3 is TGTGCCAGCAGCCCCGGGACAGGGATCTTCTACGAGCAGTACTTC.

The chain recombines TRBV30 with TRBJ2-7, with 9 bases matching TRBD1. After removal of 3 bases from V and 6 bases from J, the junction contained 6 bases not matched to a gene. The length of the CDR3 is 13 residues. Germline CDR1 reads GTSNPN; CDR2 reads SVGIG (reference sequence). The CDR3 spells CAWSVGQGREQYF. The CDR3 DNA sequence: TGTGCCTGGAGCGTCGGACAGGGGCGCGAGCAGTACTTC.

The chain is built from TRBV18 and TRBJ2-7, with 9 positions matching TRBD1. The J segment lost 5 bases and the V segment lost 3 bases, leaving 8 bases of the junction unmatched. The CDR3 is 15 residues long. Germline CDR1 and CDR2: KGHSH and LQKENI. The CDR3 here is CASSPGTGTVNEQYF. CDR3 DNA sequence: TGTGCCAGCTCACCGGGGACAGGGACGGTAAACGAGCAGTACTTC.

Notes on this clone: One end of the junction does not line up with germline, which may come from a read error. The genes are TRBV7-2 and TRBJ2-5; 12 bases align to TRBD2. CDR3 size: 16 residues. Per the germline V gene, CDR1 is SGHTA and CDR2 is FQGNSA. In DNA form, the CDR3 reads TGTGCCAGCAGCCTAGCGGGGGGGGGCCCTCAAGAGACCCAGTACTTC. This translates into CASSLAGGGPQETQYF.

The chain combines TRBV11-2 with TRBJ2-7; TRBD1 agrees at 10 bases. There are 15 residues in the CDR3. V lost 4 bases to trimming and J lost 3 bases; unmatched junction nucleotides: 6. In germline, CDR1 is SGHAT, CDR2 FQNNGV. As DNA, the CDR3 is TGTGCCAGCAGCTCCGGGACAGGGGAGTTCTACGAGCAGTACTTC. It encodes CASSSGTGEFYEQYF. The full variable domain, in which reference TRBV11-2 and TRBJ2-7 provide the parts outside the CDR3, is EAGVAQSPRYKIIEKRQSVAFWCNPISGHATLYWYQQILGQGPKLLIQFQNNGVVDDSQLPKDRFSAERLKGVDSTLKIQPAKLEDSAVYLCASSSGTGEFYEQYFGPGTRLTVT.

The V and J genes are TRBV5-5 and TRBJ2-7, with TRBD1 matching 8 bases. V was clipped by 4 bases and J by 6 bases; unmatched bases: 12. The V gene's germline CDR1 is SGHKS and CDR2 YYEKEE (reference sequence). CDR3 length: 15 residues. The CDR3 nucleotides are TGTGCCAGCAGCACCCGGACAGGGTCTTCGTCCGAGCAGTACTTC. Protein: CASSTRTGSSSEQYF.

This clone was observed a handful of times. This chain connects TRBV4-3 to TRBJ2-7; tentatively, D is TRBD1 (5 bases). Germline V gene data show CDR1 as LGHNA and CDR2 as YSLEER. The CDR3 is 15 residues long. Trimming removed 0 bases at V and 3 bases at J, with 12 bases between. CDR3 bases: TGCGCCAGCAGCCAAGATGGGCCAGGGTTCTACGAGCAGTACTTC. This codes for CASSQDGPGFYEQYF.

The genes are TRBV12-3 or TRBV12-4 and TRBJ1-1; D not certain. The germline V and J ends were trimmed by 5 bases and 7 bases, with 11 bases remaining between them. CDR3 length equals 12 residues. The CDR3 loop is CASSDLGSEAFF. The CDR3 DNA is TGTGCCAGCAGTGACCTCGGGAGTGAAGCTTTCTTT.

This clone was recorded a few times. The chain is built from TRBV19 and TRBJ1-2; TRBD1 agrees at 7 bases. The trim removed 3 bases at V and 4 bases at J, leaving 5 bases unmatched. The CDR3 has 14 amino acids. CDR1 LNHDA and CDR2 SQIVND come from the germline V gene (reference sequence). Written as DNA, the CDR3 is TGTGCCAGTAGTATTCGACAGGGTGGCTATGGCTACACCTTC. Amino acids: CASSIRQGGYGYTF.

The rearrangement uses TRBV10-3 and TRBJ1-2, with D perhaps matching TRBD1 (6 bases). The CDR3 covers 15 residues. With 4 bases removed from V and 2 bases from J, the gap between germline ends came to 14 bases. CDR1 ENHRY and CDR2 SYGVKD come from the germline V gene. CDR3 loop: CAISAGERSNYGYTF. The CDR3 nucleotides read TGTGCCATCAGTGCAGGGGAAAGGTCCAACTATGGCTACACCTTC.

This chain links TRBV4-1 with TRBJ1-1, with TRBD1 matching over 7 bases. The CDR3 sequence is 16 residues long. V lost 4 bases, J lost 1 base, and 9 bases stayed unmatched. CDR1 is MGHRA and CDR2 is YSYEKL in the germline V gene. The CDR3 protein is CASSLWDRTKNTEAFF. CDR3 sequence (DNA): TGCGCCAGCAGCCTATGGGACAGAACTAAGAACACTGAAGCTTTCTTT.

The chain links TRBV4-1 to TRBJ2-5, with 11 bases fitting TRBD2. V shed 4 bases and J 3 bases; nucleotides not matched to a gene: 4. The germline V gene encodes CDR1 MGHRA and CDR2 YSYEKL. The CDR3 is 15 residues long. CDR3 nucleotides: TGCGCCAGCAGCCTTACGGGACTAGCGGAAGAGACCCAGTACTTC. It translates to CASSLTGLAEETQYF.

The chain recombines TRBV5-1 with TRBJ1-1; 9 positions match TRBD1. The CDR3 length is 15 residues. Trimming took 1 base from V and 0 from J; bases not matched to a gene: 1. Germline V gives CDR1 SGHRS, CDR2 YFSETQ. The CDR3 is CASSLTGGMNTEAFF. Written as DNA, the CDR3 is TGCGCCAGCAGCTTGACAGGGGGCATGAACACTGAAGCTTTCTTT.

This rearrangement joins TRBV7-9 to TRBJ2-2; D unresolved. Deletions cut 5 bases from V and 5 bases from J, with 12 bases between. Germline CDR1 reads SEHNR; CDR2 reads FQNEAQ (reference sequence). This CDR3 region has 14 residues. CDR3 loop: CASSRVTLTGELFF. As DNA, the CDR3 is TGTGCCAGCAGCCGAGTCACCCTAACCGGGGAGCTGTTTTTT.

This chain connects TRBV5-6 to TRBJ1-5; TRBD1 matches 8 bases. CDR1 SGHDT and CDR2 YYEEEE come from the germline V gene. The CDR3 sequence is 13 residues long. With V trimmed by 4 bases and J by 6 bases, 3 bases remained unmatched. The CDR3 region is CASSGQGAQPQHF. In DNA form, the CDR3 reads TGTGCCAGCAGCGGACAGGGCGCTCAGCCCCAGCATTTT.

The chain joins TRBV4-3 to TRBJ2-5; TRBD2 might be the D (6 bases). V was clipped by 2 bases and J by 4 bases, with 8 bases between them. Germline CDR1 and CDR2: LGHNA and YSLEER. This CDR3 comprises 13 residues. In DNA, the CDR3 is TGCGCCAGCAGCCAATTTAGCGGAGAGACCCAGTACTTC. Amino acids: CASSQFSGETQYF.

The genes are TRBV5-6 and TRBJ1-2, with 8 bases fitting TRBD1. This CDR3 spans 13 amino acids. Germline CDR1 is SGHDT and CDR2 is YYEEEE. With V trimmed by 1 base and J by 7 bases, 3 bases remained unmatched. CDR3 bases: TGTGCCAGCAGCTTGTGGCAGGGGGCTGGCTACACCTTC. Translating gives CASSLWQGAGYTF.

This sequence joins TRBV19 and TRBJ1-1; 10 positions agree with TRBD1. The length of the CDR3 is 16 residues. Germline V CDR1 and CDR2: LNHDA, SQIVND (reference sequence). V lost 8 bases and J lost 1; bases outside the gene matches: 10. The CDR3, as DNA: TGTGCCAGTCGCAGCCGGGACAGGGGTTGGAACACTGAAGCTTTCTTT. Residues: CASRSRDRGWNTEAFF.

The rearrangement links TRBV27 to TRBJ2-7, with D tentatively TRBD1 (5 bases). The CDR3 is made up of 12 amino acids. CDR1 and CDR2 from the germline V gene are MNHEY and SMNVEV (reference sequence). Trimming cost V 7 bases and J 0 bases, with 7 bases left between them. The CDR3 DNA reads TGTGCCAGCAAGGGGAACTCCTACGAGCAGTACTTC. Translated: CASKGNSYEQYF.

Here the CDR3 reads CASSDSLSGANVLTF. CDR3 sequence (DNA): TGTGCCAGCAGTGACTCCCTCTCTGGGGCCAACGTCCTGACTTTC. This chain connects TRBV2 to TRBJ2-6; D is unclear. V was clipped by 3 bases and J by 0 bases, with 6 bases between them. Per germline, CDR1 SNHLY and CDR2 FYNNEI. This CDR3 region has 15 residues.

The chain recombines TRBV5-1 with TRBJ2-4, with D tentatively TRBD2 (5 bases). Germline CDR1 and CDR2: SGHRS and YFSETQ. The length of the CDR3 is 17 residues. Between the trimmed V and J ends, which lost 4 bases and 1 base, there was a span of 18 bases. In DNA, the CDR3 is TGCGCCAGCAGCGTCTCCGAGGGCCGACGGGCCAAAAACATTCAGTACTTC. The encoded protein is CASSVSEGRRAKNIQYF.

The chain employs TRBV7-2 and TRBJ2-7; D is unclear. Per the germline V gene, CDR1 is SGHTA and CDR2 is FQGNSA. The CDR3 contains 15 residues. V lost 3 bases to trimming and J lost 4 bases, with 16 bases between them. The CDR3 region is CASSFAFSPQYEQYF. The CDR3 DNA follows: TGTGCCAGCAGCTTCGCTTTTTCCCCACAGTACGAGCAGTACTTC.